This entry lists 32 T cell receptor beta chains sequenced from one sample in a study of T cells after yellow fever vaccination. TCRdb recomputed calls from the 5' RACE reads with MiXCR, one row per CDR3 protein. The sample includes 350,000 to 450,000 distinct CDR3 sequences, about 17% of them seen just once. The sample consisted of PBMCs, taken before the yellow fever booster vaccination. The receptors originated from a man between 18 and 29 years old who received the YFV17D yellow fever vaccine.

This clonotype showed up just a few times. In DNA form, the CDR3 reads TGTGCCAGCGGCGACACAGATACGCAGTATTTT. Its protein product is CASGDTDTQYF. The chain links TRBV6-5 to TRBJ2-3; no definite D call. CDR1 MNHEY and CDR2 SVGAGI come from the germline V gene. With 8 bases removed from V and 2 bases from J, the gap between germline ends came to 5 bases. This CDR3 is built from 11 residues.

A few counts support this clonotype. V usage is TRBV20-1 and J usage is TRBJ1-1; 7 positions agree with TRBD1. J lost 2 bases, V lost 5 bases, and 11 bases had no gene match. Germline CDR1 DFQATT, CDR2 SNEGSKA (reference sequence). The CDR3 spans 15 residues. DNA for the CDR3: TGCAGTGCTTATCGGGACAGTGGCGGCAACACTGAAGCTTTCTTT. The encoded protein is CSAYRDSGGNTEAFF.

The rearrangement joins TRBV5-1 to TRBJ1-5, with D possibly TRBD1 on 6 matching bases. Germline V gene sequence: CDR1 SGHRS, CDR2 YFSETQ. CDR3 length: 16 residues. The V end lost 9 bases, the J end lost 7 bases, and 26 bases lay between the germline ends. In nucleotides, the CDR3 is TGCGCCACCAACGATCAGGGGCCAACCCTTAGGCAGCCCCAGCATTTT. Its protein is CATNDQGPTLRQPQHF.

This clonotype was observed a few times. The chain couples TRBV11-2 to TRBJ1-1; D call uncertain. V dropped 4 bases and J dropped 1 base, with 10 bases sitting between them. CDR3 length: 14 amino acids. Germline V gene sequence: CDR1 SGHAT, CDR2 FQNNGV. CDR3 bases: TGTGCCAGCAGCTCGACATTCGGGAACACTGAAGCTTTCTTT. It specifies CASSSTFGNTEAFF.

The J gene is TRBJ1-6, the V gene TRBV7-9; D perhaps matches TRBD1 (5 bases). The CDR3 contains 14 residues. CDR1 SEHNR and CDR2 FQNEAQ come from the germline V gene (reference sequence). Trimming removed 0 bases at V and 6 bases at J, with 6 bases between. As DNA, the CDR3 is TGTGCCAGCAGCTTAGCCCAGGGTAATTCACCCCTCCACTTT. This translates into CASSLAQGNSPLHF.

V and J are TRBV6-2 or TRBV6-3 and TRBJ1-2, with 8 bases that match TRBD1. V gave up 4 bases and J gave up 4 bases; unmatched junction bases: 8. CDR1 and CDR2 (germline): MNHEY, SVGEGT. The CDR3 has 15 amino acids. This CDR3 reads CASSSRAGGFYGYTF. DNA for the CDR3: TGTGCCAGCAGTTCACGGGCAGGGGGCTTCTATGGCTACACCTTC.

This sequence joins TRBV11-2 and TRBJ2-7; TRBD1 aligns across 8 bases. Trimming removed 5 bases from V and 4 bases from J; junction bases left unmatched: 10. Germline assignment: CDR1 SGHAT and CDR2 FQNNGV. The CDR3 totals 15 residues. The CDR3 nucleotides are TGTGCCAGCAGCACGGACAGGGATGGAACTTACGAGCAGTACTTC. Its translation: CASSTDRDGTYEQYF.

J is TRBJ2-1 and V is TRBV12-3 or TRBV12-4; D unresolved. V lost 5 bases to trimming and J lost 8 bases, with 10 bases between them. The CDR3 runs 12 residues. The CDR3 sequence: CASSPLHDEQFF. The CDR3 region has the DNA TGTGCCAGCAGTCCCCTTCATGATGAGCAGTTCTTC.

This clonotype was detected a few times. The chain joins TRBV6-5 to TRBJ1-4, with 7 positions matching TRBD1. This CDR3 has 18 residues. The J segment lost 0 bases and the V segment lost 4 bases, leaving 11 bases of the junction unmatched. Germline V gene sequence: CDR1 MNHEY, CDR2 SVGAGI. The CDR3, as DNA: TGTGCCAGCAGTTTCTACCGGGACAGAGCTGCAACTAATGAAAAACTGTTTTTT. It encodes CASSFYRDRAATNEKLFF.

The chain has TRBV7-9 and TRBJ1-4, with a tentative D call TRBD1 (6 bases). Germline CDR1 reads SEHNR; CDR2 reads FQNEAQ (reference sequence). The CDR3 length is 14 residues. V was clipped by 5 bases and J by 7 bases, with 14 bases between them. The CDR3, as DNA: TGTGCCAGCAGCCCTCGGGGGGCCCGTGAAAAACTGTTTTTT. Protein product: CASSPRGAREKLFF.

This clonotype was found once. The V call is TRBV10-3, the J call TRBJ2-5; D perhaps matches TRBD2 (5 bases). Trimming took off 4 bases at V and 9 bases at J, with 12 bases between the two ends. This CDR3 region has 12 residues. Per germline, CDR1 ENHRY and CDR2 SYGVKD. CDR3 amino acids: CAISVEWGAQYF. Written as DNA, the CDR3 is TGTGCCATCAGTGTAGAATGGGGAGCCCAGTACTTC.

This clonotype showed up just a few times. This rearrangement joins TRBV4-1 to TRBJ2-3; TRBD1 agrees at 9 bases. Germline V CDR1 and CDR2: MGHRA, YSYEKL. Trimming at V came to 2 bases and at J to 6 bases, leaving 9 bases not matched to a gene. The CDR3 has 16 amino acids. The CDR3 DNA reads TGCGCCAGCAGCCAAAGCACAGGGGGCTTTGTCGATACGCAGTATTTT. This gives the protein CASSQSTGGFVDTQYF.

This chain connects TRBV6-5 to TRBJ2-3, with D possibly TRBD1 on 7 matching bases. V was clipped by 8 bases and J by 3 bases, with 9 bases between them. Germline V gene data show CDR1 as MNHEY and CDR2 as SVGAGI. The CDR3 covers 12 residues. In DNA, the CDR3 is TGTGCCAGCCAGGGGGGAACAGATACGCAGTATTTT. It translates to CASQGGTDTQYF.

Ten or more counts support this clonotype. The V and J genes are TRBV5-1 and TRBJ1-4; unclear D gene. Trimming stripped 0 bases from V and 5 bases from J, with 5 bases between. This CDR3 has 13 residues. Germline CDR1 SGHRS, CDR2 YFSETQ. The CDR3 nucleotides are TGCGCCAGCAGCTTGGGGGAGAATGAAAAACTGTTTTTT. It specifies CASSLGENEKLFF.

This clonotype was detected a few times. The chain couples TRBV5-1 to TRBJ2-3, with unresolved D. Trimming removed 0 bases at V and 5 bases at J, with 10 bases between. CDR1 SGHRS and CDR2 YFSETQ come from the germline V gene. The CDR3 has 14 residues. The CDR3 spells CASSLGLLEDTQYF. The CDR3 coding sequence is TGCGCCAGCAGCTTGGGGCTCTTAGAAGATACGCAGTATTTT.

This clonotype was seen a few times. CDR3 protein: CASSLVGTGGQPQHF. Written as DNA, the CDR3 is TGTGCCAGCAGCTTAGTCGGGACAGGGGGCCAGCCCCAGCATTTT. This sequence joins TRBV7-2 and TRBJ1-5; 12 positions agree with TRBD1. The J segment lost 7 bases and the V segment lost 1 base, leaving 2 bases of the junction unmatched. This CDR3 has 15 amino acids. Germline V gene lookup returns CDR1 SGHTA and CDR2 FQGNSA. Together with reference TRBV7-2 and TRBJ1-5, the CDR3 gives the full variable domain: GAGVSQSPSNKVTEKGKDVELRCDPISGHTALYWYRQSLGQGLEFLIYFQGNSAPDKSGLPSDRFSAERTGGSVSTLTIQRTQQEDSAVYLCASSLVGTGGQPQHFGDGTRLSIL.

Only a few counts were recorded for this clonotype. The chain combines TRBV18 with TRBJ2-3; TRBD2 matches 9 bases. Trimming removed 3 bases from V and 0 bases from J; junction bases left unmatched: 7. CDR3 length: 17 amino acids. The germline CDR1 and CDR2 sequences are KGHSH and LQKENI. The CDR3 here is CASSPLAGSTSTDTQYF. CDR3 sequence (DNA): TGTGCCAGCTCACCGCTAGCGGGGTCGACTAGCACAGATACGCAGTATTTT.

This clonotype has at least ten counts. The rearrangement joins TRBV10-3 to TRBJ1-1, with 8 nucleotides matching TRBD1. The V and J ends lost 7 bases and 12 bases, in that order; junction bases with no gene match: 13. Per germline, CDR1 ENHRY and CDR2 SYGVKD. This CDR3 has 13 amino acids. As DNA, the CDR3 is TGTGCCATCACCTCGGACAGGGAAGGCAATTCTTTCTTT. This translates into CAITSDREGNSFF.

J is TRBJ2-7 and V is TRBV4-3, with D hard to call. CDR3 length equals 19 residues. V shed 0 bases and J shed 4 bases, with 25 bases lying between them. The germline V gene encodes CDR1 LGHNA and CDR2 YSLEER. The CDR3 protein is CASSQDMINKSRSEYEQYV. The CDR3 DNA reads as TGCGCCAGCAGCCAAGATATGATTAACAAGTCAAGATCCGAATACGAGCAGTACGTC.

This clonotype has more than one count but fewer than ten. The chain combines TRBV3-1 with TRBJ2-5, with no clear D. Trimming pared 0 bases from V and 0 bases from J, leaving 11 bases between. The CDR3 extends over 16 amino acids. Germline V gene lookup returns CDR1 LGHDT and CDR2 YNNKEL (reference sequence). The DNA for the CDR3 is TGTGCCAGCAGCCAAGATCTTTCCCAGAACCAAGAGACCCAGTACTTC. Protein: CASSQDLSQNQETQYF.

The sample holds a few counts of this clonotype. V gene TRBV7-2 combines with J gene TRBJ2-1; unclear D gene. Trimming pared 5 bases from V and 8 bases from J, leaving 10 bases between. Germline V gene lookup returns CDR1 SGHTA and CDR2 FQGNSA. This CDR3 contains 12 residues. The CDR3 DNA reads as TGTGCCAGCAGCCCTTCCCGGGATGAGCAGTTCTTC. Its translation is CASSPSRDEQFF.

The genes are TRBV5-1 and TRBJ2-5, with a weak D call TRBD2 (5 bases). Trimming pared 4 bases from V and 2 bases from J, leaving 12 bases between. Germline loops: CDR1 SGHRS, CDR2 YFSETQ. CDR3 length equals 14 residues. CDR3: CASSKLGSQETQYF. The CDR3 nucleotides read TGCGCCAGCAGCAAACTAGGGTCGCAAGAGACCCAGTACTTC.

This clonotype was recorded a few times. The rearrangement joins TRBV5-1 to TRBJ1-2; TRBD1 aligns across 8 bases. After removal of 0 bases from V and 7 bases from J, the junction contained 5 bases not matched to a gene. Germline CDR1 and CDR2: SGHRS and YFSETQ. The CDR3 spans 14 residues. CDR3 sequence (DNA): TGCGCCAGCAGCTTGGGGACAGGGAGCGGTGGCTACACCTTC. This codes for CASSLGTGSGGYTF.

This clonotype was detected only once. V gene TRBV6-2 or TRBV6-3 combines with J gene TRBJ2-5; 8 bases map to TRBD2. Looked up from germline, CDR1 is MNHEY and CDR2 is SVGEGT. This CDR3 has 14 amino acids. The V and J ends lost 8 bases and 2 bases, in that order; junction bases with no gene match: 7. CDR3: CASGRGGGQETQYF. DNA for the CDR3: TGTGCCAGCGGACGGGGGGGAGGGCAAGAGACCCAGTACTTC.

The V and J genes are TRBV7-2 and TRBJ1-6, with no clear D. Deletions cut 2 bases from V and 9 bases from J, with 11 bases between. Per germline, CDR1 SGHTA and CDR2 FQGNSA. The CDR3 runs 14 residues. The CDR3 protein is CASSLNSLGSPLHF. As DNA, the CDR3 is TGTGCCAGCAGCTTAAACAGTTTGGGTTCACCCCTCCACTTT.

The CDR3: CASSYGAEETQYF. Here the CDR3 DNA reads TGTGCCAGCAGTTACGGGGCCGAAGAGACCCAGTACTTC. V gene TRBV6-5 combines with J gene TRBJ2-5; a weak D match, TRBD1 (5 bases). Trimming took 2 bases from V and 3 from J, leaving 7 bases between them. Germline values: CDR1 MNHEY, CDR2 SVGAGI. This CDR3 is built from 13 residues.

The sample holds a few counts of this clonotype. This sequence joins TRBV7-9 and TRBJ2-2; D gene uncertain. Trimming took off 8 bases at V and 7 bases at J, with 8 bases between the two ends. From germline, CDR1 is SEHNR and CDR2 FQNEAQ (reference sequence). This CDR3 contains 11 residues. The CDR3 is CASDSIGELFF. CDR3 coding DNA: TGTGCCAGCGATAGCATCGGGGAGCTGTTTTTT.

On this clonotype itself: An end of the junction differs from the germline gene, which may be a read error. The J gene is TRBJ1-1, the V gene TRBV6-5; the D gene is possibly TRBD1 (5 bases). Germline V gene data show CDR1 as MNHEY and CDR2 as SVGAGI. The CDR3 consists of 20 residues. CDR3 amino acids: CASSYSSLPSRDLLNTEAFF. The CDR3 DNA sequence: TGTGCCAGCAGTTACTCGAGTTTACCTAGCAGGGACCTATTGAACACTGAGGCTTTCTTT.

The rearrangement links TRBV19 to TRBJ1-5; TRBD1 matches 7 bases. CDR3 length: 16 amino acids. Germline V CDR1 and CDR2: LNHDA, SQIVND (reference sequence). J lost 3 bases, V lost 3 bases, and 8 bases had no gene match. CDR3 sequence reads: CASSIGDRQFNQPQHF. The CDR3 region has the DNA TGTGCCAGTAGTATTGGGGACAGACAGTTCAATCAGCCCCAGCATTTT.

This clonotype showed up just a few times. The chain is built from TRBV5-1 and TRBJ2-5; TRBD2 might be the D (6 bases). Germline CDR1 reads SGHRS; CDR2 reads YFSETQ. The CDR3 contains 14 residues. Trimming stripped 6 bases from V and 4 bases from J, with 16 bases between. The CDR3 nucleotides are TGCGCCAGCACGTCGGAGGGGCTATTAGAGACCCAGTACTTC. Its translation is CASTSEGLLETQYF.

The chain has TRBV6-1 and TRBJ1-4; D remains unclear. The CDR3 loop spans 14 amino acids. The V end lost 2 bases, the J end lost 5 bases, and 9 bases lay between the germline ends. The germline V gene has CDR1 MNHNS and CDR2 SASEGT. The CDR3 bases are TGTGCCAGCAGTGAATCCAGGTCAAATGAAAAACTGTTTTTT. This gives the protein CASSESRSNEKLFF.

The chain employs TRBV7-6 and TRBJ1-1; 10 nucleotides match TRBD1. The trim removed 1 base at V and 4 bases at J, leaving 6 bases unmatched. In germline, CDR1 is SGHVS, CDR2 FNYEAQ. The CDR3 covers 16 residues. For the CDR3, the DNA is TGTGCCAGCAGCTTAGGGGAAAGGACAGGGGGCACTGAAGCTTTCTTT. Its translation: CASSLGERTGGTEAFF.